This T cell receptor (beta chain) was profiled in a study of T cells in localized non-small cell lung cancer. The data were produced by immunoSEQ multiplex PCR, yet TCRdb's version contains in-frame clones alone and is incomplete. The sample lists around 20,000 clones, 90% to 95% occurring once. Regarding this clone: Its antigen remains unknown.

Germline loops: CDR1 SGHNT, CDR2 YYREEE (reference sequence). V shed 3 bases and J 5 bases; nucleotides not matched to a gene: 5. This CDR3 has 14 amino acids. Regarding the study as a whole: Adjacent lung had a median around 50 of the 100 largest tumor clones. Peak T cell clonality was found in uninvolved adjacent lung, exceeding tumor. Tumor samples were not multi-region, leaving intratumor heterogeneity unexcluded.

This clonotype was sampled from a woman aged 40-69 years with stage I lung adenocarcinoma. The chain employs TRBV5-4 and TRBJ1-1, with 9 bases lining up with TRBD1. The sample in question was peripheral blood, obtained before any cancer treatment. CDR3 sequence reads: CASSSGTGWTEAFF. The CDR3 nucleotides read TGTGCCAGCAGCTCCGGGACAGGGTGGACTGAAGCTTTCTTT.